The 7 T cell receptor beta chains reported below all come from one sample, sequenced in a study of shared clonotypes between healthy human individuals. Sequencing was performed with immunoSEQ multiplex PCR; in TCRdb, only in-frame clones are kept and a portion is missing. The data contain over 950,000 clones, about 80% of them singletons. The sequenced material came from memory CD4+ T cells from PBMCs. Stated subset: CD45RA-negative fraction. Receptor source: a man aged 18 to 29 in good health. Some clones in this sample may be carry-over from other donors' samples.

This clone was picked up one time. This chain joins TRBV5-4 and TRBJ2-1; tentatively, D is TRBD2 (5 bases). The CDR3 runs 15 residues. The V gene's germline CDR1 is SGHNT and CDR2 YYREEE (reference sequence). Trimming took 4 bases from V and 3 from J, leaving 14 bases between them. The CDR3 nucleotides read TGTGCCAGCAGCCCGCCGCCTGGGAGCTACAATGAGCAGTTCTTC. This gives the protein CASSPPPGSYNEQFF.

This chain connects TRBV6-5 to TRBJ1-2; D gene ambiguous. The length of the CDR3 is 14 residues. CDR1 is MNHEY and CDR2 is SVGAGI in the germline V gene. V was pared by 6 bases and J by 7 bases, with 18 bases between. The CDR3 region is CASSPTAVGRGYTF. As DNA, the CDR3 is TGTGCCAGCAGCCCTACCGCGGTTGGTCGTGGCTACACCTTC.

There are a few counts of this clone. The sample contains more than one DNA sequence encoding this CDR3. This chain joins TRBV25-1 and TRBJ1-2; no clear D gene. Germline CDR1 MGHDK, CDR2 SYGVNS. The CDR3 totals 12 residues. Trimming took off 8 bases at V and 4 bases at J, with 11 bases between the two ends. In DNA, the CDR3 is TGTGCCAGCTCGGACGGATCCTATGGCTACACCTTC. It specifies CASSDGSYGYTF.

The chain combines TRBV5-1 with TRBJ1-1; the match to TRBD1 covers 8 bases. CDR3 length equals 16 residues. With 0 bases clipped from V and 0 bases from J, the junction kept 4 bases outside the gene matches. Germline V gene lookup returns CDR1 SGHRS and CDR2 YFSETQ. The CDR3, as DNA: TGCGCCAGCAGCTTGGGGACAGGGTACATGAACACTGAAGCTTTCTTT. It encodes CASSLGTGYMNTEAFF.

This chain joins TRBV29-1 and TRBJ2-5; 9 bases line up with TRBD1. J lost 5 bases, V lost 6 bases, and 10 bases had no gene match. CDR1 and CDR2 (germline): SQVTM, ANQGSEA. The CDR3 is 14 amino acids. In DNA, the CDR3 is TGCAGCGTCCTCACCACAGGGGGCTCGGAGACCCAGTACTTC. It codes for CSVLTTGGSETQYF. Supplemented by reference TRBV29-1 and TRBJ2-5, the full variable domain reads SAVISQKPSRDICQRGTSLTIQCQVDSQVTMMFWYRQQPGQSLTLIATANQGSEATYESGFVIDKFPISRPNLTFSTLTVSNMSPEDSSIYLCSVLTTGGSETQYFGPGTRLLVL.

The chain combines TRBV7-9 with TRBJ2-1; no clear D gene. This CDR3 has 15 residues. CDR1 and CDR2 (germline): SEHNR, FQNEAQ (reference sequence). Trimming left V 3 bases short and J 7 bases short, with 16 bases between. As DNA, the CDR3 is TGTGCCAGCAGCTTCCGGGTCGAAGCGAGGAATGAGCAGTTCTTC. Protein: CASSFRVEARNEQFF.

The genes are TRBV29-1 and TRBJ2-5; TRBD2 matches at 7 bases. Per germline, CDR1 SQVTM and CDR2 ANQGSEA. The CDR3 is 16 amino acids. V trimming: 0 bases; J trimming: 4 bases; junction bases outside the gene matches: 11. This chain's CDR3 is CSVEDGHRGRGETQYF. The CDR3 region has the DNA TGCAGCGTTGAAGACGGGCATCGAGGGAGGGGAGAGACCCAGTACTTC.